Listed below are T cell receptor beta chains from one sample, sequenced in a study of T cells after yellow fever vaccination. TCRdb independently ran MiXCR on the 5' RACE reads; one entry per CDR3 protein. The profile shows about 340,000 distinct CDR3 sequences, 9.5% to 15% of them singletons. The sample was CD4+ T cells sorted from PBMCs, taken 15 days after the yellow fever booster vaccination. Every receptor here comes from a man between 18 and 35 years old who received the YFV17D yellow fever vaccine. CDR3s include the opening cysteine and the closing phenylalanine or tryptophan. A D gene is named only where the DNA matches it firmly. Clone size is shown for a subset of rows, as once, few, many or a class of expanded clone.

d_gene: -; len: 12; abundance: few; j_gene: TRBJ1-1; v_gene: TRBV6-5; CDR3aa: CASRHMNTEAFF; CDR3nt: TGTGCCAGCAGACACATGAACACTGAAGCTTTCTTT
d_gene: -; len: 15; abundance: few; j_gene: TRBJ2-1; v_gene: TRBV2; CDR3aa: CASTSLRGSYNEQFF; CDR3nt: TGTGCCAGCACCAGCCTCCGGGGCTCCTACAATGAGCAGTTCTTC
d_gene: -; len: 17; abundance: -; j_gene: TRBJ1-6; v_gene: TRBV2; CDR3aa: CASSEAGSRGYNSPLHF; CDR3nt: TGTGCCAGCAGTGAAGCCGGCTCCCGGGGCTATAATTCACCCCTCCACTTT
d_gene: -; len: 14; abundance: few; j_gene: TRBJ1-5; v_gene: TRBV12-3/TRBV12-4; CDR3aa: CASSVDRGNQPQHF; CDR3nt: TGTGCCAGCAGTGTCGATAGGGGGAATCAGCCCCAGCATTTT
d_gene: -; len: 16; abundance: -; j_gene: TRBJ2-7; v_gene: TRBV6-6; CDR3aa: CATRETGTSRDYEQYF; CDR3nt: TGTGCCACCCGCGAAACCGGGACTTCACGGGACTACGAGCAGTACTTC
d_gene: -; len: 15; abundance: few; j_gene: TRBJ1-4; v_gene: TRBV9; CDR3aa: CASSGTPASDEKLFF; CDR3nt: TGTGCCAGCAGCGGCACACCGGCCTCGGATGAAAAACTGTTTTTT
d_gene: -; len: 15; abundance: few; j_gene: TRBJ2-1; v_gene: TRBV12-3/TRBV12-4; CDR3aa: CASSRAGLGLNEQFF; CDR3nt: TGTGCCAGCAGCCGCGCAGGTTTAGGTTTAAATGAGCAGTTCTTC
d_gene: -; len: 14; abundance: -; j_gene: TRBJ1-2; v_gene: TRBV7-2; CDR3aa: CASSLPPGSVGYTF; CDR3nt: TGTGCCAGCAGCTTGCCCCCAGGGTCCGTAGGCTACACCTTC
d_gene: -; len: 14; abundance: -; j_gene: TRBJ2-1; v_gene: TRBV11-3; CDR3aa: CASSLVGGSNEQFF; CDR3nt: TGTGCCAGCAGCCTAGTTGGGGGGAGCAATGAGCAGTTCTTC
d_gene: TRBD1; len: 16; abundance: -; j_gene: TRBJ1-6; v_gene: TRBV10-3; CDR3aa: CAISGLAGGLGSPLHF; CDR3nt: TGTGCCATCAGTGGTTTAGCAGGGGGTCTCGGGTCACCCCTCCACTTT
d_gene: -; len: 14; abundance: few; j_gene: TRBJ1-3; v_gene: TRBV12-3/TRBV12-4; CDR3aa: CASTEPADGNTIYF; CDR3nt: TGTGCCAGCACTGAACCAGCGGATGGAAACACCATATATTTT
d_gene: TRBD1; len: 15; abundance: few; j_gene: TRBJ2-1; v_gene: TRBV4-1; CDR3aa: CASSPGQGVTNEQFF; CDR3nt: TGCGCCAGCAGCCCGGGACAGGGAGTAACCAATGAGCAGTTCTTC
d_gene: -; len: 17; abundance: -; j_gene: TRBJ1-5; v_gene: TRBV6-6; CDR3aa: CASSTVVGAYSNQPQHF; CDR3nt: TGTGCCAGCAGTACTGTTGTGGGGGCCTATAGCAATCAGCCCCAGCATTTT
d_gene: TRBD1; len: 15; abundance: many; j_gene: TRBJ2-3; v_gene: TRBV5-1; CDR3aa: CASSRRTGGSDTQYF; CDR3nt: TGCGCCAGCAGCCGTAGGACAGGGGGTTCAGATACGCAGTATTTT
d_gene: TRBD2; len: 19; abundance: few; j_gene: TRBJ2-2; v_gene: TRBV12-3/TRBV12-4; CDR3aa: CASIFRPLLAGGLTGELFF; CDR3nt: TGTGCCAGCATATTTCGACCCCTACTAGCGGGGGGGCTCACCGGGGAGCTGTTTTTT
d_gene: -; len: 15; abundance: many; j_gene: TRBJ2-5; v_gene: TRBV3-1; CDR3aa: CASSFLGGGQETQYF; CDR3nt: TGTGCCAGCAGCTTCCTGGGGGGTGGACAAGAGACCCAGTACTTC
d_gene: -; len: 13; abundance: once; j_gene: TRBJ1-5; v_gene: TRBV12-3/TRBV12-4; CDR3aa: CASSQTFEQPQHF; CDR3nt: TGTGCCAGCAGCCAGACCTTTGAACAGCCCCAGCATTTT
d_gene: -; len: 12; abundance: -; j_gene: TRBJ2-4; v_gene: TRBV11-2; CDR3aa: CASSNIGNIQYF; CDR3nt: TGTGCCAGCAGCAACATTGGTAACATTCAGTACTTC
d_gene: TRBD2; len: 15; abundance: few; j_gene: TRBJ2-1; v_gene: TRBV7-7; CDR3aa: CASSRLAGGYNEQFF; CDR3nt: TGTGCCAGCAGCCGACTAGCGGGTGGTTACAATGAGCAGTTCTTC
d_gene: -; len: 15; abundance: -; j_gene: TRBJ2-6; v_gene: TRBV2; CDR3aa: CASSEQETGANVLTF; CDR3nt: TGTGCCAGCAGTGAACAGGAAACTGGGGCCAACGTCCTGACTTTC
d_gene: TRBD1; len: 15; abundance: -; j_gene: TRBJ2-7; v_gene: TRBV20-1; CDR3aa: CSASPPGQGFYEQYF; CDR3nt: TGCAGTGCTTCCCCTCCGGGACAGGGTTTCTACGAGCAGTACTTC
d_gene: TRBD1; len: 14; abundance: many; j_gene: TRBJ1-5; v_gene: TRBV7-2; CDR3aa: CASSYRGGDQPQHF; CDR3nt: TGTGCCAGCAGCTACAGGGGAGGGGATCAGCCCCAGCATTTT
d_gene: TRBD2; len: 16; abundance: few; j_gene: TRBJ2-1; v_gene: TRBV9; CDR3aa: CASSVGLAGGKDEQFF; CDR3nt: TGTGCCAGCAGCGTAGGGCTAGCGGGGGGGAAGGATGAGCAGTTCTTC
d_gene: -; len: 11; abundance: -; j_gene: TRBJ1-1; v_gene: TRBV3-1; CDR3aa: CASSHAGGAFF; CDR3nt: TGTGCCAGCAGCCACGCCGGAGGGGCTTTCTTT
d_gene: TRBD1; len: 16; abundance: -; j_gene: TRBJ1-4; v_gene: TRBV12-3/TRBV12-4; CDR3aa: CASARTGGPSNEKLFF; CDR3nt: TGTGCCAGCGCTAGGACAGGGGGCCCCTCTAATGAAAAACTGTTTTTT
d_gene: TRBD1; len: 12; abundance: few; j_gene: TRBJ1-1; v_gene: TRBV3-1; CDR3aa: CASQDRATEAFF; CDR3nt: TGTGCCAGCCAGGACAGGGCCACTGAAGCTTTCTTT
d_gene: -; len: 15; abundance: many; j_gene: TRBJ2-5; v_gene: TRBV5-1; CDR3aa: CASSLGNPGKETQYF; CDR3nt: TGCGCCAGCAGCTTGGGCAACCCAGGGAAAGAGACCCAGTACTTC
d_gene: TRBD1; len: 16; abundance: few; j_gene: TRBJ1-5; v_gene: TRBV5-1; CDR3aa: CASSAGTGGSNQPQHF; CDR3nt: TGCGCCAGCAGCGCCGGGACAGGGGGCAGCAATCAGCCCCAGCATTTT
d_gene: TRBD1; len: 14; abundance: many; j_gene: TRBJ1-1; v_gene: TRBV29-1; CDR3aa: CSVAIPGQGRGAFF; CDR3nt: TGCAGCGTTGCCATCCCGGGACAGGGTAGAGGGGCTTTCTTT
d_gene: TRBD2; len: 14; abundance: -; j_gene: TRBJ2-7; v_gene: TRBV7-9; CDR3aa: CASSLTSGVDEQYF; CDR3nt: TGTGCCAGCAGCTTAACTAGCGGGGTCGACGAGCAGTACTTC
d_gene: TRBD1; len: 16; abundance: -; j_gene: TRBJ2-1; v_gene: TRBV4-1; CDR3aa: CASSQGDRVIYNEQFF; CDR3nt: TGCGCCAGCAGCCAGGGAGACAGGGTGATATACAATGAGCAGTTCTTC
d_gene: TRBD2; len: 15; abundance: few; j_gene: TRBJ2-2; v_gene: TRBV7-2; CDR3aa: CASSLTSGYTGELFF; CDR3nt: TGTGCCAGCAGCTTAACTAGCGGATACACCGGGGAGCTGTTTTTT
d_gene: -; len: 12; abundance: -; j_gene: TRBJ1-1; v_gene: TRBV29-1; CDR3aa: CSVEEQGTEAFF; CDR3nt: TGCAGCGTTGAAGAACAGGGTACTGAAGCTTTCTTT
d_gene: -; len: 13; abundance: many; j_gene: TRBJ2-6; v_gene: TRBV14; CDR3aa: CASSLNGANVLTF; CDR3nt: TGTGCCAGCAGCCTGAACGGGGCCAACGTCCTGACTTTC
d_gene: -; len: 13; abundance: few; j_gene: TRBJ2-2; v_gene: TRBV20-1; CDR3aa: CSATDPGTGELFF; CDR3nt: TGCAGTGCTACCGACCCGGGCACCGGGGAGCTGTTTTTT
d_gene: -; len: 15; abundance: -; j_gene: TRBJ2-5; v_gene: TRBV5-1; CDR3aa: CASSTQGQSQETQYF; CDR3nt: TGCGCCAGCAGCACCCAAGGACAGTCCCAAGAGACCCAGTACTTC
d_gene: -; len: 15; abundance: few; j_gene: TRBJ2-6; v_gene: TRBV7-3; CDR3aa: CASSLSGAGANVLTF; CDR3nt: TGTGCCAGCAGCTTAAGCGGCGCTGGGGCCAACGTCCTGACTTTC
d_gene: TRBD1; len: 15; abundance: -; j_gene: TRBJ2-2; v_gene: TRBV5-6; CDR3aa: CASSSGGRKAGELFF; CDR3nt: TGTGCCAGCAGCTCAGGGGGCCGGAAGGCCGGGGAGCTGTTTTTT
d_gene: TRBD2; len: 17; abundance: many; j_gene: TRBJ2-7; v_gene: TRBV4-2; CDR3aa: CASSQAVSQRGSYEQYF; CDR3nt: TGTGCCAGCAGCCAAGCGGTAAGCCAGCGGGGATCCTACGAGCAGTACTTC
d_gene: TRBD1; len: 13; abundance: few; j_gene: TRBJ2-5; v_gene: TRBV23-1; CDR3aa: CAESRGLSETQYF; CDR3nt: TGCGCGGAGAGCAGGGGGCTGTCGGAGACCCAGTACTTC
d_gene: -; len: 15; abundance: few; j_gene: TRBJ2-2; v_gene: TRBV24-1; CDR3aa: CATQASGVNTGELFF; CDR3nt: TGTGCCACCCAAGCCAGCGGCGTGAACACCGGGGAGCTGTTTTTT
d_gene: TRBD2; len: 15; abundance: -; j_gene: TRBJ2-7; v_gene: TRBV29-1; CDR3aa: CSVDSPAGGNSEQYF; CDR3nt: TGCAGCGTTGATAGTCCTGCGGGGGGGAACAGCGAGCAGTACTTC
d_gene: -; len: 14; abundance: -; j_gene: TRBJ1-2; v_gene: TRBV6-1; CDR3aa: CASRELGFDYGYTF; CDR3nt: TGTGCCAGCAGGGAACTTGGCTTCGACTATGGCTACACCTTC
d_gene: -; len: 16; abundance: many; j_gene: TRBJ2-3; v_gene: TRBV7-9; CDR3aa: CASSLVRGWDTDTQYF; CDR3nt: TGTGCCAGCAGCTTAGTTCGGGGCTGGGACACAGATACGCAGTATTTT
d_gene: -; len: 15; abundance: -; j_gene: TRBJ1-2; v_gene: TRBV7-3; CDR3aa: CASSQSPDSDYGYTF; CDR3nt: TGTGCCAGCAGCCAATCCCCCGACAGCGACTATGGCTACACCTTC